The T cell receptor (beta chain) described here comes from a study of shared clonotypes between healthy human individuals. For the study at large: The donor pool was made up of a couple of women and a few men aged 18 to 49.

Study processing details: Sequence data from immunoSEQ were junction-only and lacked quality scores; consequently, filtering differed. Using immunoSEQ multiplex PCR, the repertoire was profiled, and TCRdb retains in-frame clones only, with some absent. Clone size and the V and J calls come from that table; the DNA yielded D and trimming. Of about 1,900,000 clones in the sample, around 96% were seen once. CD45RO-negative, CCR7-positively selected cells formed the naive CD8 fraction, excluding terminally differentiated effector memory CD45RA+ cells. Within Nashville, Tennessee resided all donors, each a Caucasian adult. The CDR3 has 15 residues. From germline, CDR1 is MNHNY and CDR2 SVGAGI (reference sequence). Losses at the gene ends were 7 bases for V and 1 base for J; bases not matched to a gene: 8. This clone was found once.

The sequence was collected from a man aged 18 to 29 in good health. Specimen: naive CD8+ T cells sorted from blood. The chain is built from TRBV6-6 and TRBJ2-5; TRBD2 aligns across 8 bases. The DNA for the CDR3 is TGTGCCAGCACCAGAATAGCGGGGCCCCAAGAGACCCAGTACTTC. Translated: CASTRIAGPQETQYF.